The rows below give T cell receptor beta chains drawn from one sample of a study of blood T cell repertoires in COVID-19. Assay used: immunoSEQ multiplex PCR; TCRdb lists only in-frame clones, some missing. The sample has about 340,000 clones, 92% seen once. The sequenced sample consisted of PBMCs or T cells enriched from blood (not recorded which). The source is a woman in her twenties or thirties who had recovered from COVID-19. Both conserved end residues are part of each CDR3. Fields, in order: J gene, clone size, D gene, V gene, CDR3 DNA, CDR3 protein. The D gene is left open where the match is weak. Size values are once, few and many counts, or a class for expanded clones, and some rows have none.

>TRBJ1-1|NA|NA|TRBV29-1
TGCAGCGTTGGCAGAACCACTGAAGCTTTCTTT
CSVGRTTEAFF
>TRBJ2-3|NA|NA|TRBV9
TGTGCCAGCTCCGAGGAGTCGGATACGCAGTATTTT
CASSEESDTQYF
>TRBJ1-3|NA|NA|TRBV29-1
TGCAGCGCATCGAGGGAACTCTCTGGAAACACCATATATTTT
CSASRELSGNTIYF
>TRBJ2-7|NA|TRBD2|TRBV7-2
TGTGCCAGCACCCAAAACCTAGCGGGGGGGCTCCGCGAGCAGTACTTC
CASTQNLAGGLREQYF
>TRBJ1-5|NA|TRBD1|TRBV6-1
TGTGCCAGCAGTGAAACGACAGGGGGGAATCAGCCCCAGCATTTT
CASSETTGGNQPQHF
>TRBJ1-3|once|NA|TRBV7-2
TGTGCCAGCAGCCCACAGGGACCGTTCACTGGAAACACCATATATTTT
CASSPQGPFTGNTIYF
>TRBJ2-3|NA|NA|TRBV4-1
TGCGCCAGCAGCCAAGATATGAGCGGTGCTAGCACAGATACGCAGTATTTT
CASSQDMSGASTDTQYF
>TRBJ1-6|NA|NA|TRBV6-5
TGTGCCAGCAGTCTAGGAGGCAGTTATAATTCACCCCTCCACTTT
CASSLGGSYNSPLHF
>TRBJ2-1|NA|NA|TRBV5-1
TGCGCCAGCAGCCTGAAATTTCTGGGCGGGGGCCACAATGAGCAGTTCTTC
CASSLKFLGGGHNEQFF
>TRBJ1-2|once|TRBD1|TRBV3-1/TRBV3-2
TGTGCCAGCAGCCCATATCCGGGACAGCTCTATGGCTACACCTTC
CASSPYPGQLYGYTF
>TRBJ1-1|NA|TRBD1|TRBV28
TGTGCCAGCAGTCCGGACAGGGGTGTTGGCACTGAAGCTTTCTTT
CASSPDRGVGTEAFF
>TRBJ1-5|NA|TRBD1|TRBV19
TGTGCCAGTAGTATCCAGGGGGTGAGCAATCAGCCCCAGCATTTT
CASSIQGVSNQPQHF
>TRBJ2-2|NA|NA|TRBV9
TGTGCCAGCAGCGTAGATCTAGTGGGGCAGACCACCGGGGAGCTGTTTTTT
CASSVDLVGQTTGELFF
>TRBJ1-1|NA|NA|TRBV10-3
TGTGCCATCAGAGGCGGGGCTCGGGCTGAAGCTTTCTTT
CAIRGGARAEAFF
>TRBJ1-1|NA|NA|TRBV28
TGTGCCAGCAGTGTACAGGGAGACACTGAAGCTTTCTTT
CASSVQGDTEAFF
>TRBJ1-6|NA|NA|TRBV6-5
TGTGCCAGCAGGGGCACGGGGTATAATTCACCCCTCCACTTT
CASRGTGYNSPLHF
>TRBJ2-7|NA|NA|TRBV6-2/TRBV6-3
TGTGCCAGCAGTCCCGCCTACGAGCAGTACTTC
CASSPAYEQYF
>TRBJ2-7|NA|NA|TRBV28
TGTGCCAGCAGTTCAGGGGTGAGCGAGCAGTACTTC
CASSSGVSEQYF
>TRBJ2-7|NA|TRBD2|TRBV20-1
TGCAGTGCTGGGGGGGTCAGGGAGCAGTACTTC
CSAGGVREQYF
>TRBJ1-1|NA|NA|TRBV30
TGTGCCTGGAGTGACAAGAACACTGAAGCTTTCTTT
CAWSDKNTEAFF
>TRBJ2-1|NA|NA|TRBV5-5
TGTGCCAGCAGCTTGGTCGGGAGCAAGGCCTACAATGAGCAGTTCTTC
CASSLVGSKAYNEQFF
>TRBJ2-7|NA|TRBD2|TRBV28
TGTGCCAGTTTTCCTAGCGGGAGGCGAAACGAGCAGTACTTC
CASFPSGRRNEQYF
>TRBJ2-7|NA|TRBD2|TRBV28
TGTGCCAGCAGGCCCCCTAGCGGGGGCCTCCCTTACGAGCAGTACTTC
CASRPPSGGLPYEQYF
>TRBJ1-2|NA|NA|TRBV28
TGTGCCAGCAGTTGGGGGGGTCAGGTTAACTATGGCTACACCTTC
CASSWGGQVNYGYTF
>TRBJ2-5|NA|TRBD2|TRBV4-3
TGCGCCAGCAGCCAAGATCTTTATGCGGGAGGGCGGGAGACCCAGTACTTC
CASSQDLYAGGRETQYF
>TRBJ1-2|once|NA|TRBV5-4
TGTGCCAGCAGCCTCGACTCCCGTGGCTACACCTTC
CASSLDSRGYTF
>TRBJ2-3|once|NA|TRBV7-2
TGTGCCAGCAGCTTAAGGGGCGCAGATACGCAGTATTTT
CASSLRGADTQYF
>TRBJ2-7|NA|NA|TRBV5-1
TGCGCCAGCAGCTTCCAGGGGACCGACCGGAATGGCGAGCAGTACTTC
CASSFQGTDRNGEQYF
>TRBJ1-6|NA|TRBD1|TRBV7-2
TGTGCCAGCAGCTCGGCCGGGACAGCCTCTACTTCACCCCTCCACTTT
CASSSAGTASTSPLHF
>TRBJ2-5|NA|NA|TRBV12-5
TGTGCTAGTGGTGACAGGGAGGTGGAAGAGACCCAGTACTTC
CASGDREVEETQYF
>TRBJ1-6|NA|TRBD1|TRBV2
TGTGCCAGCAGTATAAGCCGGGACAGGGTGTCTCGTTCACCCCTCCACTTT
CASSISRDRVSRSPLHF